This T cell receptor beta chain appears in the sequencing data of a study of T cell repertoires in cytomegalovirus infection. Trimming removed 6 bases from V and 5 bases from J; junction bases left unmatched: 8. This CDR3 comprises 15 residues. MiXCR, run by TCRdb on the reads, gives a single entry per CDR3 protein. The repertoire holds about 570,000 distinct CDR3 sequences, with approximately 40% as singletons. There are a few counts of this clonotype. The antigen remains unidentified. The material sequenced was cultured PBMCs, taken from culture after CMV antigen stimulation. This TCR came from a human donor in good health (CMV status not recorded). Some clones in this sample may be carry-over from other donors' samples. The V call is TRBV12-3 or TRBV12-4, the J call TRBJ1-5, with 9 bases lining up with TRBD1. CDR3 residues: CASSQWDRVDQPQHF. In nucleotides, the CDR3 is TGTGCCAGCAGCCAGTGGGACAGGGTGGATCAGCCCCAGCATTTT.